This entry lists 8 T cell receptor beta chains sequenced from one sample in a study of blood T cell repertoires in COVID-19. Sequencing used immunoSEQ multiplex PCR; TCRdb keeps in-frame clones, though not all of them. The sample has 95,000 to 110,000 clones; roughly 87% are singletons. The sample comprised peripheral blood. Every receptor here comes from a woman of 80 years or more in a cohort sampled during active COVID-19.

The sample holds one count of this clone. The rearrangement links TRBV5-1 to TRBJ2-2; D not certain. Trimming removed 1 base at V and 0 bases at J, with 10 bases between. The germline V gene encodes CDR1 SGHRS and CDR2 YFSETQ. The CDR3 is 16 amino acids. The CDR3 protein is CASSLTAVANTGELFF. The CDR3 nucleotides are TGCGCCAGCAGCTTGACAGCCGTCGCGAACACCGGGGAGCTGTTTTTT.

V usage is TRBV7-9 and J usage is TRBJ2-7, with D uncertain. The CDR3 spans 13 residues. The germline V gene has CDR1 SEHNR and CDR2 FQNEAQ (reference sequence). V was cut by 0 bases and J by 2 bases, with 5 bases left in between. CDR3 sequence (DNA): TGTGCCAGCAGCTTAGCTGGCACCTACGAGCAGTACTTC. Translating it yields CASSLAGTYEQYF. Full variable domain (missing parts from reference TRBV7-9 and TRBJ2-7): DTGVSQNPRHKITKRGQNVTFRCDPISEHNRLYWYRQTLGQGPEFLTYFQNEAQLEKSRLLSDRFSAERPKGSFSTLEIQRTEQGDSAMYLCASSLAGTYEQYFGPGTRLTVT.

The chain carries TRBV19 and TRBJ1-1, with D possibly matching TRBD1 (6 bases). The V and J ends lost 3 bases and 0 bases respectively, with 8 bases between them. The CDR3 has 14 amino acids. The germline V gene has CDR1 LNHDA and CDR2 SQIVND (reference sequence). In DNA form, the CDR3 reads TGTGCCAGTAGTATGGGGGGGCTGAACACTGAAGCTTTCTTT. This codes for CASSMGGLNTEAFF.

The J gene is TRBJ2-3, the V gene TRBV4-2, with D maybe TRBD2 (5 bases). Germline V gene sequence: CDR1 LGHNA, CDR2 YNFKEQ. Deletions cut 0 bases from V and 0 bases from J, with 16 bases between. The CDR3 consists of 18 residues. CDR3: CASSQDNRAVPSTDTQYF. CDR3 sequence (DNA): TGTGCCAGCAGCCAAGATAACAGAGCGGTTCCAAGCACAGATACGCAGTATTTT.

CDR3 nucleotides: TGTGCCAGCCCAGGGGGCGCCGGGCAGCCCCAGCATTTT. It specifies CASPGGAGQPQHF. The J gene is TRBJ1-5, the V gene TRBV6-5; 8 nucleotides match TRBD1. Germline assignment: CDR1 MNHEY and CDR2 SVGAGI. CDR3 length: 13 residues. V lost 8 bases and J lost 7; bases outside the gene matches: 7.

For the CDR3, the DNA is TGTGCCAGCAGTTTATGGGGTCGATGGGCCTCGAGCTCCTACGAGCAGTACTTC. Translation: CASSLWGRWASSSYEQYF. The chain combines TRBV28 with TRBJ2-7, with D unclear. The V and J ends lost 0 bases and 0 bases respectively, with 18 bases between them. The CDR3 extends over 18 amino acids. Germline loops: CDR1 MDHEN, CDR2 SYDVKM.

This chain joins TRBV24-1 and TRBJ2-5, with D uncertain. The length of the CDR3 is 14 residues. The germline V and J ends were trimmed by 2 bases and 4 bases, with 10 bases remaining between them. The germline gives CDR1 KGHDR, CDR2 SFDVKD. The DNA of the CDR3 is TGTGCCACCAGTGATTCTCGGGTCCCAGAGACCCAGTACTTC. Its translation: CATSDSRVPETQYF.

The gene calls are TRBV27 and TRBJ1-1; D is possibly TRBD1 (6 bases). V lost 5 bases to trimming and J lost 1 base, with 11 bases between them. Germline assignment: CDR1 MNHEY and CDR2 SMNVEV (reference sequence). The CDR3 spans 14 residues. CDR3 sequence: CASSPGQSNTEAFF. The CDR3 DNA is TGTGCCAGCAGTCCCGGACAGTCGAACACTGAAGCTTTCTTT.